The 23 T cell receptor beta chains given below trace back to one sample, sequenced in a study of blood T cell repertoires in COVID-19. Method: immunoSEQ multiplex PCR; TCRdb's copy keeps in-frame clones and lacks some. The sample gives about 210,000 clones, roughly 87% of which show up once; around 7% is in the top ten. Source material: PBMCs or T cells enriched from blood (not recorded which). The receptors come from a man aged 30 to 39 in a cohort exposed to, infected with or recovered from COVID-19 (not recorded which).

The rearrangement uses TRBV27 and TRBJ2-6, with D perhaps matching TRBD1 (6 bases). The length of the CDR3 is 15 residues. V lost 4 bases, J lost 1 base, and 8 bases lay in between. CDR1 is MNHEY, CDR2 SMNVEV, per germline (reference sequence). The CDR3 spells CASSYRDSGANVLTF. For the CDR3, the DNA is TGTGCCAGCAGTTACAGGGATTCTGGGGCCAACGTCCTGACTTTC.

The chain recombines TRBV28 with TRBJ2-7; TRBD2 aligns across 10 bases. V shed 2 bases and J 8 bases; nucleotides not matched to a gene: 18. The CDR3 loop spans 18 amino acids. Germline V gives CDR1 MDHEN, CDR2 SYDVKM. The chain's CDR3 is CASSLTLAGVGPPGKQYF. The CDR3 nucleotides are TGTGCCAGCAGTTTAACGCTAGCGGGAGTAGGACCCCCCGGGAAGCAGTACTTC.

J is TRBJ2-2 and V is TRBV5-1; TRBD2 aligns across 13 bases. Germline loops: CDR1 SGHRS, CDR2 YFSETQ. This CDR3 contains 18 residues. V was clipped by 4 bases and J by 6 bases; unmatched bases: 12. The CDR3 nucleotides read TGCGCCAGCAGCCGCACTAGCGGGAGGGCCCACGAGGCCGGGGAGCTGTTTTTT. Protein: CASSRTSGRAHEAGELFF.

V usage is TRBV6-4 and J usage is TRBJ1-1; no reliable D call. Germline V gene sequence: CDR1 MRHNA, CDR2 SNTAGT. V lost 4 bases to trimming and J lost 4 bases, with 13 bases between them. The CDR3 has 14 amino acids. The CDR3 coding sequence is TGTGCCAGCAGTGTGGAGGCAGGAGGCACTGAAGCTTTCTTT. It translates to CASSVEAGGTEAFF.

The V gene is TRBV10-2, the J gene TRBJ2-3; D call uncertain. V gave up 0 bases and J gave up 11 bases, with 9 bases separating them. Germline CDR1 and CDR2: WSHSY and SAAADI. The CDR3 extends over 12 amino acids. DNA for the CDR3: TGCGCCAGCAGTGAGTCGGCTTCTTTGCAGTATTTT. Protein: CASSESASLQYF.

The chain employs TRBV28 and TRBJ1-2, with TRBD1 identical over 7 bases. Germline-derived CDR1 and CDR2 are MDHEN and SYDVKM. With 7 bases clipped from V and 2 bases from J, the junction kept 4 bases outside the gene matches. This CDR3 comprises 13 residues. The CDR3 nucleotides read TGTGCCAGCACCGAGGACAGGAACTATGGCTACACCTTC. This gives the protein CASTEDRNYGYTF.

The chain uses TRBV4-2 and TRBJ2-7, with D possibly matching TRBD2 (6 bases). The CDR3 has 16 residues. The germline V and J ends were trimmed by 3 bases and 5 bases, with 20 bases remaining between them. The germline gives CDR1 LGHNA, CDR2 YNFKEQ. Here the CDR3 reads CASSQRGDVAEDEQYF. CDR3 DNA sequence: TGTGCCAGCAGCCAGCGCGGGGACGTGGCGGAGGACGAGCAGTACTTC.

This clone was detected once. The rearrangement uses TRBV6-4 and TRBJ2-2; TRBD1 matches 7 bases. The CDR3 spans 14 residues. Germline trimming cut 6 bases from V and 6 bases from J; bases unmatched to any gene: 7. Germline-derived CDR1 and CDR2 are MRHNA and SNTAGT. The CDR3 DNA is TGTGCCAGCAGCCAACAGGGGCGGTCCGGGGAGCTGTTTTTT. This codes for CASSQQGRSGELFF.

Comments on this clone: One end of the junction fails to match germline, which may point to a read error. The V gene is TRBV6-1, the J gene TRBJ1-6; no reliable D call. Germline values: CDR1 MNHNS, CDR2 SASEGT. This CDR3 spans 14 amino acids. This CDR3 reads CASTESRNGSPLHF. The CDR3 DNA follows: TGTGCCAGCACTGAAAGTCGAAACGGTTCACCCCTCCACTTT.

The chain has TRBV6-5 and TRBJ1-1; tentative D call: TRBD1 (5 bases). The CDR3 extends over 15 amino acids. Germline CDR1 MNHEY, CDR2 SVGAGI. V was cut by 6 bases and J by 3 bases, with 17 bases left in between. CDR3 nucleotide sequence: TGTGCCAGCAGAATCCGCACACAGGATTACACTGAAGCTTTCTTT. This sequence encodes CASRIRTQDYTEAFF.

The rearrangement uses TRBV28 and TRBJ1-5; no reliable D call. The V and J ends lost 1 base and 2 bases respectively, with 12 bases between them. The CDR3 spans 16 residues. Looked up from germline, CDR1 is MDHEN and CDR2 is SYDVKM. CDR3 protein: CASSLFRGNGNQPQHF. The CDR3 DNA sequence: TGTGCCAGCAGTTTATTCCGGGGAAATGGCAATCAGCCCCAGCATTTT.

The V and J genes are TRBV4-1 and TRBJ2-7, with 11 bases matching TRBD1. This CDR3 has 14 residues. Germline V gene sequence: CDR1 MGHRA, CDR2 YSYEKL. Trimming at V came to 5 bases and at J to 4 bases, leaving 4 bases not matched to a gene. The CDR3 nucleotides are TGCGCCAGCAGCACGGACAGGGGGCGATACGAGCAGTACTTC. Translation: CASSTDRGRYEQYF.

In DNA form, the CDR3 reads TGCAGTGCTAGTTTCGGCACAGATACGCAGTATTTT. Encoded protein: CSASFGTDTQYF. The chain employs TRBV20-1 and TRBJ2-3; no reliable D call. The CDR3 is 12 amino acids. Trimming took 3 bases from V and 1 from J, leaving 5 bases between them. CDR1 is DFQATT, CDR2 SNEGSKA, per germline (reference sequence).

In regard to this clone: Its ends do not fully match the called genes, so a read error is possible. V usage is TRBV19 and J usage is TRBJ2-5; tentatively, D is TRBD2 (6 bases). This CDR3 contains 15 residues. CDR1 and CDR2 (germline): LNHDA, SQIVND (reference sequence). CDR3 in DNA: TGTGCCAGTAGTATGCTTGGACTACGCCAAGGGACCCAGTACTTC. This gives the protein CASSMLGLRQGTQYF.

This clone has a handful of counts. The CDR3 protein is CASSPSNTYEQYF. The CDR3 nucleotides read TGTGCCAGCAGTCCCTCAAACACCTACGAGCAGTACTTC. The chain joins TRBV6-5 to TRBJ2-7; D is uncertain. V dropped 5 bases and J dropped 2 bases, with 10 bases sitting between them. The CDR3 is made up of 13 amino acids. From germline, CDR1 is MNHEY and CDR2 SVGAGI.

The rearrangement joins TRBV9 to TRBJ2-6; tentative D call: TRBD1 (5 bases). CDR1 and CDR2 from the germline V gene are SGDLS and YYNGEE. The CDR3 has 17 amino acids. V shed 1 base and J shed 4 bases, with 15 bases lying between them. CDR3 amino acids: CASSVQGATMGANVLTF. In DNA form, the CDR3 reads TGTGCCAGCAGCGTACAGGGCGCCACTATGGGGGCCAACGTCCTGACTTTC.

The gene calls are TRBV5-5 and TRBJ1-2; D call uncertain. V was shortened by 1 base and J by 0 bases, with 13 bases between the two germline ends. The germline gives CDR1 SGHKS, CDR2 YYEKEE (reference sequence). The CDR3 runs 16 residues. Here the CDR3 reads CASSLSAASANYGYTF. CDR3 coding DNA: TGTGCCAGCAGCTTGTCGGCGGCTTCAGCTAACTATGGCTACACCTTC.

This clone was observed once. V is TRBV20-1 and J is TRBJ2-5; a weak D match, TRBD2 (5 bases). The length of the CDR3 is 11 residues. The V end lost 5 bases, the J end lost 4 bases, and 8 bases lay between the germline ends. Germline loops: CDR1 DFQATT, CDR2 SNEGSKA (reference sequence). The CDR3 nucleotides read TGCAGTGCTCTAGCAGGAGAGACCCAGTACTTC. Its protein is CSALAGETQYF.

This chain joins TRBV7-9 and TRBJ2-1, with 9 bases that match TRBD2. Trimming cost V 3 bases and J 6 bases; bases outside gene matches: 6. Per the germline V gene, CDR1 is SEHNR and CDR2 is FQNEAQ (reference sequence). The CDR3 extends over 15 amino acids. The CDR3: CASSFLRGRGNEQFF. The CDR3 coding sequence is TGTGCCAGCAGCTTCCTACGCGGGAGGGGCAATGAGCAGTTCTTC.

V and J are TRBV10-2 and TRBJ1-6, with D tentatively TRBD1 (5 bases). The CDR3 totals 14 residues. Per germline, CDR1 WSHSY and CDR2 SAAADI. V lost 7 bases and J lost 7, with 14 bases in between. CDR3 sequence (DNA): TGCGCCAGCATGACAGCAGGAAAAAATTCACCCCTCCACTTT. Amino acids: CASMTAGKNSPLHF.

V and J are TRBV28 and TRBJ2-1, with 7 positions matching TRBD2. The CDR3 sequence is 14 residues long. With 7 bases clipped from V and 10 bases from J, the junction kept 13 bases outside the gene matches. Germline V lookup: CDR1 MDHEN, CDR2 SYDVKM. This chain's CDR3 is CASNTGRARAEQFF. CDR3 DNA sequence: TGTGCCAGCAACACGGGGAGGGCGAGGGCAGAGCAGTTCTTC.

This clone was detected a few times. This chain joins TRBV29-1 and TRBJ1-1; the D is unclear. The V end was cut by 3 bases, the J end by 6 bases, with 5 bases between. The CDR3 spans 10 residues. CDR1 SQVTM and CDR2 ANQGSEA come from the germline V gene. The CDR3 sequence: CSVDGPEAFF. The DNA for the CDR3 is TGCAGCGTTGACGGTCCTGAAGCTTTCTTT.

This clone was seen a single time. The rearrangement uses TRBV5-1 and TRBJ1-4; TRBD1 agrees at 9 bases. The CDR3 length is 15 residues. With V trimmed by 4 bases and J by 6 bases, 7 bases remained unmatched. CDR1 and CDR2 (germline): SGHRS, YFSETQ. The CDR3 region is CASSPGTGPDEKLFF. The CDR3 DNA follows: TGCGCCAGCAGCCCCGGGACAGGGCCGGATGAAAAACTGTTTTTT.